The next 26 T cell receptor beta chains were all read from a single sample in a study of radiation and T cells in renal cell carcinoma. This table comes from immunoSEQ multiplex PCR, and its TCRdb copy is limited to in-frame clones, with some not included. The sample records about 59,000 clones, 60% to 85% being singletons. Time point indicated: baseline pretreatment blood. The treatment denotes: 15 Gy SBRT to primary tumor, nephrectomy 4 weeks later. The source material was blood, sampled from a patient whose treatment included radiotherapy and nephrectomy. All receptors derive from a man aged 55 to 70 with renal cell carcinoma.

This clone was detected only a few times. This CDR3 is CAWRIGGVGQPQHF. For the CDR3, the DNA is TGTGCCTGGAGAATAGGTGGTGTCGGTCAGCCCCAGCATTTT. The chain carries TRBV30 and TRBJ1-5; D ambiguous. This CDR3 is 14 amino acids long. Germline CDR1 is GTSNPN and CDR2 is SVGIG (reference sequence). Trimming removed 3 bases at V and 6 bases at J, with 15 bases between.

The V call is TRBV2, the J call TRBJ1-2; 9 bases align to TRBD1. Germline CDR1 and CDR2: SNHLY and FYNNEI. This CDR3 spans 14 amino acids. The ends lost 5 bases at V and 5 bases at J; junction bases unmatched: 6. The CDR3 loop is CASSPGQGFYGYTF. The DNA for the CDR3 is TGTGCCAGCAGTCCGGGACAGGGCTTTTATGGCTACACCTTC.

This chain uses TRBV5-6 with TRBJ1-3; TRBD1 matches at 9 bases. V shed 5 bases, J shed 0 bases, and the junction held 3 bases outside the gene matches. The CDR3 runs 15 residues. CDR1 is SGHDT and CDR2 is YYEEEE in the germline V gene. CDR3 residues: CASSGQGFSGNTIYF. DNA for the CDR3: TGTGCCAGCAGTGGACAGGGGTTCTCTGGAAACACCATATATTTT.

The genes are TRBV19 and TRBJ1-1; no reliable D call. Trimming left V 5 bases short and J 10 bases short, with 14 bases between. The CDR3 has 12 residues. CDR1 and CDR2 (germline): LNHDA, SQIVND (reference sequence). CDR3 residues: CASSSDRWRAFF. The CDR3 DNA reads TGTGCCAGTAGTTCCGACCGATGGAGAGCTTTCTTT.

This clone was observed a handful of times. V and J are TRBV27 and TRBJ1-3; D is possibly TRBD1 (6 bases). There are 15 residues in the CDR3. The germline V gene has CDR1 MNHEY and CDR2 SMNVEV (reference sequence). V lost 8 bases and J lost 0, with 14 bases in between. The CDR3 DNA sequence: TGTGCCAGCGGTAAGACAGGCCTCTCTGGAAACACCATATATTTT. Amino acids: CASGKTGLSGNTIYF.

This clone was detected only a few times. The J gene is TRBJ2-1, the V gene TRBV11-2; no clear D. Trimming shortened V by 6 bases and J by 3 bases, and 3 bases separated the two germline ends. The CDR3 spans 11 residues. Germline lookup yields CDR1 SGHAT and CDR2 FQNNGV. CDR3: CASRDYNEQFF. The CDR3 nucleotides are TGTGCCAGCAGGGACTACAATGAGCAGTTCTTC.

The chain has TRBV2 and TRBJ1-1; 12 bases align to TRBD1. This CDR3 comprises 14 residues. After removal of 6 bases from V and 5 bases from J, the junction contained 4 bases not matched to a gene. CDR1 and CDR2 from the germline V gene are SNHLY and FYNNEI. Here the CDR3 reads CASRGTGGRTEAFF. In DNA, the CDR3 is TGTGCCAGCAGAGGGACAGGGGGCCGGACTGAAGCTTTCTTT.

This chain links TRBV6-5 with TRBJ2-5; 10 bases match TRBD2. Germline V gene sequence: CDR1 MNHEY, CDR2 SVGAGI. Trimming cost V 4 bases and J 1 base; bases outside gene matches: 6. This CDR3 comprises 16 residues. The CDR3 nucleotides read TGTGCCAGCAGTTCAACAGCGGGGGGGCCCCAAGAGACCCAGTACTTC. It encodes CASSSTAGGPQETQYF.

The rearrangement links TRBV7-3 to TRBJ2-1; the D is unclear. Germline V CDR1 and CDR2: SGHTA, FQGTGA. V was cut by 6 bases and J by 15 bases, with 18 bases left in between. CDR3 length: 12 amino acids. In nucleotides, the CDR3 is TGTGCCAGCAGTCCTTCGGGTGAGCAGAGGTTCTTC. Translation gives CASSPSGEQRFF.

DNA of the CDR3: TGTGCCAGCGTTCCAGTTACAGGGGGCCGACGTGAAGCTTTCTTT. Protein product: CASVPVTGGRREAFF. The chain is built from TRBV6-6 and TRBJ1-1; 9 bases map to TRBD1. J gave up 7 bases and V 8 bases, and 14 bases lay outside the gene matches. Germline V gene lookup returns CDR1 MNHNY and CDR2 SVGAGI (reference sequence). The CDR3 has 15 residues.

This chain uses TRBV19 with TRBJ2-1; D is perhaps TRBD1 or TRBD2 (5 bases each). The CDR3 has 13 residues. V was pared by 5 bases and J by 5 bases, with 10 bases between. Germline values: CDR1 LNHDA, CDR2 SQIVND (reference sequence). CDR3 in DNA: TGTGCCAGTAGTGCCCGGGACCACAATGAGCAGTTCTTC. This encodes CASSARDHNEQFF.

The gene calls are TRBV13 and TRBJ2-3; D may be TRBD2 (6 bases). V lost 5 bases to trimming and J lost 2 bases, with 23 bases between them. The CDR3 is 18 amino acids. CDR1 and CDR2 (germline): PRHDT, FYEKMQ (reference sequence). The CDR3 here is CASSTRLGPLDDTDTQYF. DNA of the CDR3: TGTGCCAGCAGCACCAGACTAGGCCCCCTCGATGACACAGATACGCAGTATTTT.

This chain joins TRBV19 and TRBJ1-5; D is unresolved. The V gene's germline CDR1 is LNHDA and CDR2 SQIVND (reference sequence). The CDR3 has 13 residues. The V and J ends lost 6 bases and 4 bases respectively, with 10 bases between them. The CDR3 DNA sequence: TGTGCCAGTAGGGCGGCGGGGAATCAGCCCCAGCATTTT. Encoded protein: CASRAAGNQPQHF.

Written as DNA, the CDR3 is TGTGCCAGTAGTATTCAGGGGTCGCGCACCGGGGAGCTGTTTTTT. Translating gives CASSIQGSRTGELFF. The chain is built from TRBV19 and TRBJ2-2, with D tentatively TRBD1 (6 bases). Germline V gene data show CDR1 as LNHDA and CDR2 as SQIVND (reference sequence). This CDR3 has 15 amino acids. Trimming removed 3 bases at V and 4 bases at J, with 12 bases between. The complete variable domain, with remaining parts taken from reference TRBV19 and TRBJ2-2, reads DGGITQSPKYLFRKEGQNVTLSCEQNLNHDAMYWYRQDPGQGLRLIYYSQIVNDFQKGDIAEGYSVSREKKESFPLTVTSAQKNPTAFYLCASSIQGSRTGELFFGEGSRLTVL.

The chain couples TRBV15 to TRBJ2-1, with 7 bases that match TRBD1. The junction had 3 bases not matched to a gene; V was cut back by 0 bases and J by 10 bases. Germline V gives CDR1 LNHNV, CDR2 YYDKDF (reference sequence). This CDR3 has 13 amino acids. As DNA, the CDR3 is TGTGCCACCAGCAGAGAGGACAGGTGGGAGCAGTTCTTC. As protein: CATSREDRWEQFF. The whole variable domain, filled in from reference TRBV15 and TRBJ2-1, reads DAMVIQNPRYQVTQFGKPVTLSCSQTLNHNVMYWYQQKSSQAPKLLFHYYDKDFNNEADTPDNFQSRRPNTSFCFLDIRSPGLGDTAMYLCATSREDRWEQFFGPGTRLTVL.

The V gene is TRBV18, the J gene TRBJ1-1, with TRBD1 identical over 7 bases. The CDR3 has 15 residues. The germline CDR1 and CDR2 sequences are KGHSH and LQKENI. Trimming removed 3 bases from V and 1 base from J; junction bases left unmatched: 5. CDR3 coding DNA: TGTGCCAGCTCACCCAGGGGGGAATCGAACACTGAAGCTTTCTTT. Encoded protein: CASSPRGESNTEAFF.

This chain links TRBV19 with TRBJ1-5; no definite D call. Germline values: CDR1 LNHDA, CDR2 SQIVND (reference sequence). V lost 0 bases, J lost 4 bases, and 4 bases lay in between. The CDR3 spans 13 residues. This chain's CDR3 is CASSIDQNQPQHF. The CDR3 DNA sequence: TGTGCCAGTAGTATAGACCAAAATCAGCCCCAGCATTTT.

V usage is TRBV4-1 and J usage is TRBJ2-1, with D possibly matching TRBD2 (5 bases). CDR1 MGHRA and CDR2 YSYEKL come from the germline V gene. V lost 0 bases and J lost 6, with 15 bases in between. This CDR3 region has 16 residues. Written as DNA, the CDR3 is TGCGCCAGCAGCCAAGACTTCGGGAAGCAGGCCAATGAGCAGTTCTTC. It codes for CASSQDFGKQANEQFF.

The chain uses TRBV9 and TRBJ1-1; D not certain. The CDR3 is made up of 14 amino acids. Germline CDR1 and CDR2: SGDLS and YYNGEE. V was shortened by 6 bases and J by 1 base, with 13 bases between the two germline ends. CDR3 amino acids: CASTKATGNTEAFF. CDR3 sequence (DNA): TGTGCCAGCACCAAAGCGACGGGGAACACTGAAGCTTTCTTT. Full variable domain (remainder filled in from reference TRBV9 and TRBJ1-1): DSGVTQTPKHLITATGQRVTLRCSPRSGDLSVYWYQQSLDQGLQFLIQYYNGEERAKGNILERFSAQQFPDLHSELNLSSLELGDSALYFCASTKATGNTEAFFGQGTRLTVV.

J is TRBJ2-7 and V is TRBV9; TRBD2 is a possible D gene (5 bases). The germline gives CDR1 SGDLS, CDR2 YYNGEE. The CDR3 contains 14 residues. Between the trimmed V and J ends, which lost 6 bases and 4 bases, there was a span of 17 bases. DNA of the CDR3: TGTGCCAGCACCCCGGCGGCGGACTGGTACGAGCAGTACTTC. Its translation: CASTPAADWYEQYF.

The rearrangement links TRBV6-1 to TRBJ1-5; no definite D call. Trimming removed 3 bases at V and 7 bases at J, with 19 bases between. This CDR3 comprises 16 residues. Per the germline V gene, CDR1 is MNHNS and CDR2 is SASEGT. The DNA for the CDR3 is TGTGCCAGCAGTGATCCTCCCCTGATGTCCAGCCAGCCCCAGCATTTT. Amino acids: CASSDPPLMSSQPQHF.

This clone was seen a single time. This chain connects TRBV19 to TRBJ2-5; 7 positions agree with TRBD1. Trimming removed 3 bases from V and 1 base from J; junction bases left unmatched: 5. Germline CDR1 reads LNHDA; CDR2 reads SQIVND (reference sequence). This CDR3 comprises 15 residues. CDR3 nucleotide sequence: TGTGCCAGTAGTATCGACAGGGCACCCCAAGAGACCCAGTACTTC. Encoded protein: CASSIDRAPQETQYF.

The V call is TRBV30, the J call TRBJ1-1; D gene uncertain. Germline lookup yields CDR1 GTSNPN and CDR2 SVGIG (reference sequence). The CDR3 is made up of 14 amino acids. Trimming removed 3 bases at V and 0 bases at J, with 11 bases between. As DNA, the CDR3 is TGTGCCTGGAGGAGGCCGATCATGAACACTGAAGCTTTCTTT. It encodes CAWRRPIMNTEAFF. The whole variable domain, remainder taken from reference TRBV30 and TRBJ1-1, is SQTIHQWPATLVQPVGSPLSLECTVEGTSNPNLYWYRQAAGRGLQLLFYSVGIGQISSEVPQNLSASRPQDRQFILSSKKLLLSDSGFYLCAWRRPIMNTEAFFGQGTRLTVV.

The chain is built from TRBV5-4 and TRBJ2-3; TRBD2 aligns across 7 bases. Germline assignment: CDR1 SGHNT and CDR2 YYREEE (reference sequence). Trimming removed 5 bases from V and 5 bases from J; junction bases left unmatched: 5. The CDR3 totals 13 residues. The CDR3 coding sequence is TGTGCCAGCAGTTCTGCGGGGGAAGATACGCAGTATTTT. Translating it yields CASSSAGEDTQYF.

V is TRBV4-3 and J is TRBJ2-3, with 10 bases that match TRBD1. The CDR3 totals 16 residues. CDR1 LGHNA and CDR2 YSLEER come from the germline V gene. The V gene end was trimmed by 0 bases and the J gene end by 7 bases; junction bases not matched to a gene: 7. In nucleotides, the CDR3 is TGCGCCAGCAGCCAAGACTTGGGACAGGGGTCTTATACGCAGTATTTT. Translated, it gives CASSQDLGQGSYTQYF.

The rearrangement joins TRBV5-1 to TRBJ2-5; the match to TRBD1 covers 7 bases. V trimming: 4 bases; J trimming: 5 bases; junction bases outside the gene matches: 8. This CDR3 has 14 residues. Germline values: CDR1 SGHRS, CDR2 YFSETQ. CDR3: CASSPRQGAETQYF. The DNA for the CDR3 is TGCGCCAGCAGCCCACGACAGGGAGCTGAGACCCAGTACTTC.